Each of the 6 T cell receptor beta chains below was sequenced from the same sample in a study of blood T cells in healthy people across ages. It was with a sample-barcoded 5' primer and a J-beta primer mix that a second PCR of about 7 to 12 cycles was run. Via MiXCR, TCRdb re-called the 5' RACE reads, giving one row per CDR3 protein. The repertoire consists of hundreds of thousands of distinct CDR3 sequences, with 49% occurring once and the leading ten covering 25% to 35%. The sequencing input was blood. The source of these receptors is a woman between 55 and 75 years old in good health.

This clonotype has just a few counts. This rearrangement joins TRBV18 to TRBJ2-4; no clear D gene. CDR1 KGHSH and CDR2 LQKENI come from the germline V gene. V was pared by 5 bases and J by 3 bases, with 20 bases between. This CDR3 comprises 17 residues. CDR3 sequence reads: CASSSAGPNTGKNIQYF. DNA for the CDR3: TGTGCCAGCTCATCCGCAGGACCTAACACGGGCAAAAACATTCAGTACTTC.

Worth noting for this clonotype: A much larger clone lies one base from this, so it may be a read error. The chain combines TRBV6-2 or TRBV6-3 with TRBJ2-1; 9 nucleotides line up with TRBD2. The CDR3 length is 17 residues. Germline CDR1 MNHEY, CDR2 SVGEGT. DNA for the CDR3: TGTGCCAGCGCCCCACTGGGAACTAGCGGGCATTACAGTGAGCAGTTCTTC. Residues: CASAPLGTSGHYSEQFF.

The chain recombines TRBV11-2 with TRBJ2-3, with 8 bases fitting TRBD1. Germline V gene sequence: CDR1 SGHAT, CDR2 FQNNGV. This CDR3 has 13 amino acids. V trimming: 5 bases; J trimming: 8 bases; junction bases outside the gene matches: 6. CDR3 sequence: CASSQGAAPTQYF. In DNA, the CDR3 is TGTGCCAGCAGCCAGGGGGCGGCCCCTACGCAGTATTTT.

The rearrangement joins TRBV5-4 to TRBJ1-4; D may be TRBD1 (6 bases). With 4 bases removed from V and 7 bases from J, the gap between germline ends came to 17 bases. The CDR3 has 15 amino acids. Looked up from germline, CDR1 is SGHNT and CDR2 is YYREEE (reference sequence). For the CDR3, the DNA is TGTGCCAGCAGCACGCCCTCGGGGGCCGGTGAAAAACTGTTTTTT. Its translation is CASSTPSGAGEKLFF.

The rearrangement uses TRBV27 and TRBJ2-1, with 9 bases lining up with TRBD1. With V trimmed by 4 bases and J by 7 bases, 8 bases remained unmatched. CDR3 length equals 15 residues. CDR1 and CDR2 from the germline V gene are MNHEY and SMNVEV (reference sequence). The CDR3 loop is CASSSAGQGGNEQFF. CDR3 bases: TGTGCCAGCAGTTCCGCGGGACAGGGTGGGAATGAGCAGTTCTTC.

Concerning this clonotype itself: Relative to the germline gene, one junction end is altered; a read error may explain this. The gene calls are TRBV29-1 and TRBJ1-2, with D hard to call. The CDR3 contains 12 residues. Germline CDR1 and CDR2: SQVTM and ANQGSEA. The CDR3 region is CSAGPRAGGYIF. The CDR3 nucleotides read TGCAGCGCTGGCCCGAGGGCGGGCGGCTACATCTTC.